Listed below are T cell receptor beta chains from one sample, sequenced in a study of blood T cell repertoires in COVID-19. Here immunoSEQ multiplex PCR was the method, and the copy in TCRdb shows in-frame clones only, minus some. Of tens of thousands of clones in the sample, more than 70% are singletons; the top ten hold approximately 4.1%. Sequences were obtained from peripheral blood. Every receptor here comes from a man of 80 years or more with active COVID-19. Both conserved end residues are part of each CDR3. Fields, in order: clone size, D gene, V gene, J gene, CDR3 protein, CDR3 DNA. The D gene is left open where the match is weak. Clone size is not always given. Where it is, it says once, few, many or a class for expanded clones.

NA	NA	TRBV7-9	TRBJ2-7	CASSPNQGPRSYEQYF	TGTGCCAGCAGCCCTAACCAGGGCCCCCGTTCCTACGAGCAGTACTTC
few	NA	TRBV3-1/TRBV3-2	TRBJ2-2	CASSQAWQNWNTGELFF	TGTGCCAGCAGCCAAGCCTGGCAGAATTGGAACACCGGGGAGCTGTTTTTT
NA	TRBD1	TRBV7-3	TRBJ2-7	CASSRDGQGYEQYF	TGTGCCAGCAGCCGCGACGGACAGGGCTACGAGCAGTACTTC
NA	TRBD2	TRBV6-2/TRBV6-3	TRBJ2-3	CASSYPTSGYTDTQYF	TGTGCCAGCAGTTACCCGACTAGCGGGTACACAGATACGCAGTATTTT
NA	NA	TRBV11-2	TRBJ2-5	CASSLGLGATETQYF	TGTGCCAGCAGCTTAGGACTTGGAGCGACCGAGACCCAGTACTTC
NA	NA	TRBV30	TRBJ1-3	CAWSVGRPRGLGNTIYF	TGTGCCTGGAGTGTAGGCCGCCCAAGAGGATTGGGAAACACCATATATTTT
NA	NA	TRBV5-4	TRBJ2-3	CASSFGTDTQYF	TGTGCCAGCAGCTTCGGCACAGATACGCAGTATTTT
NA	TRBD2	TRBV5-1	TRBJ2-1	CASSLSGLVRSNEQFF	TGCGCCAGCAGCTTGAGCGGACTAGTGAGGTCCAATGAGCAGTTCTTC
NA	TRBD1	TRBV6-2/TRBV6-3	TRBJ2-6	CASSSIAQGASGANVLTF	TGTGCCAGCAGCTCAATCGCACAGGGGGCCTCTGGGGCCAACGTCCTGACTTTC
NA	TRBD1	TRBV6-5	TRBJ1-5	CASSRTGGGEPQHF	TGTGCCAGCAGCCGGACAGGGGGAGGAGAGCCCCAGCATTTT
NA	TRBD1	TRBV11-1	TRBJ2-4	CATSRLGQGAKNIQYF	TGTGCCACCAGTCGGCTTGGACAGGGGGCCAAAAACATTCAGTACTTC
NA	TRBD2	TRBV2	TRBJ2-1	CASSVTSGGPKFF	TGTGCCAGCAGTGTCACTAGCGGGGGCCCGAAGTTCTTC
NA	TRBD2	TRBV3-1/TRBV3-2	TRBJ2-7	CASSPTGTSSHEQYF	TGTGCCAGCAGCCCAACCGGGACTAGCTCCCACGAGCAGTACTTC
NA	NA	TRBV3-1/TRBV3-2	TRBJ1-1	CASSPQGRGNTEAFF	TGTGCCAGCAGCCCACAGGGCCGGGGGAACACTGAAGCTTTCTTT
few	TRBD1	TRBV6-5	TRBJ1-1	CASSYSKDRESTEAFF	TGTGCCAGCAGTTACTCGAAGGACAGGGAGAGCACTGAAGCTTTCTTT